Listed below are T cell receptor beta chains from one sample, sequenced in a study of blood T cell repertoires in COVID-19. The data were produced by immunoSEQ multiplex PCR, yet TCRdb's version contains in-frame clones alone and is incomplete. The sample yields about 300,000 clones, approximately 90% seen once. What was sequenced was PBMCs or T cells enriched from blood (not recorded which). The receptors shown here come from a young woman who had recovered from COVID-19. The CDR3 runs from the conserved cysteine through the conserved F or W. Each record gives: J gene, clone size, CDR3 length, V gene, D gene, CDR3 DNA, CDR3 protein. D genes are given only for firm matches. Expanded clones get a size class; other rows say once, few or many, or leave the size out.

TRBJ2-1	-	15	TRBV5-1	-	TGCGCCAGCAGCTTGGTTGGACAAGCCTACAATGAGCAGTTCTTC	CASSLVGQAYNEQFF
TRBJ1-3	-	15	TRBV4-1	-	TGCGCCAGCAGCCTTAGTTCCAGGGGCGGAAACACCATATATTTT	CASSLSSRGGNTIYF
TRBJ1-1	-	18	TRBV5-1	TRBD1	TGCGCCAGCAGCTTGGCACAGGGGGGAGGCACCATGAACACTGAAGCTTTCTTT	CASSLAQGGGTMNTEAFF
TRBJ1-2	-	12	TRBV30	-	TGTGCCTGGAGTATTCCCGGCGGTGGCTACACCTTC	CAWSIPGGGYTF
TRBJ1-3	-	16	TRBV5-4	-	TGTGCCAGCAGCTTTGGTTCGGGTTCCTCTGGAAACACCATATATTTT	CASSFGSGSSGNTIYF
TRBJ1-2	-	13	TRBV18	-	TGTGCCAGCTCACCGTACAGGGATGGCGGCTACACCTTC	CASSPYRDGGYTF
TRBJ1-1	-	11	TRBV20-1	TRBD1	TGCAGTGCACAGACAGGGTCTGAAGCTTTCTTT	CSAQTGSEAFF
TRBJ1-3	-	16	TRBV4-2	TRBD1	TGTGCCAGCAGCGCGACCGGGACAGGGGGCCTTAACACCATATATTTT	CASSATGTGGLNTIYF
TRBJ1-2	-	11	TRBV25-1	-	TGTGCCAGCAGTGACTACTATGGCTACACCTTC	CASSDYYGYTF
TRBJ1-4	-	15	TRBV5-1	-	TGCGCCAGCAGCTTACGGGGTACAACTAATGAAAAACTGTTTTTT	CASSLRGTTNEKLFF
TRBJ2-1	few	11	TRBV29-1	-	TGCAGCGTTAGGATCCGGGAGCAGCAGTTCTTC	CSVRIREQQFF
TRBJ2-7	-	17	TRBV7-9	TRBD1	TGTGCCAGCAGCCCTCAAACCCGGGACAGGGGTACCCACGAGCAGTACTTC	CASSPQTRDRGTHEQYF
TRBJ2-7	-	14	TRBV7-2	TRBD1	TGTGCCAGCAGCTTACAGGGGGCCACCTACGAGCAGTACTTC	CASSLQGATYEQYF
TRBJ1-1	-	16	TRBV6-5	TRBD1	TGTGCCAGCAGTTACCCCGGGACAGGGCGGAACACTGAAGCTTTCTTT	CASSYPGTGRNTEAFF
TRBJ1-1	-	16	TRBV7-2	-	TGTGCCAGCAGCTTCTTTTTAAGGAGTGCGGTCACTGAAGCTTTCTTT	CASSFFLRSAVTEAFF
TRBJ1-1	-	13	TRBV11-2	TRBD1	TGTGCCAGCAGCTCGGAAAGGGGGCGGGTAGCTTTCTTT	CASSSERGRVAFF
TRBJ2-7	-	14	TRBV19	TRBD1	TGTGCCAGTAGTAAGTCGGACAGGGCCTACGAGCAGTACTTC	CASSKSDRAYEQYF
TRBJ1-1	-	16	TRBV27	-	TGTGCCAGCAGTCACCCCGTTTGGGGGGAAAACACTGAAGCTTTCTTT	CASSHPVWGENTEAFF
TRBJ1-2	-	11	TRBV2	-	TGTGCCAGCAGTGAAATGAGAGGCTACACCTTC	CASSEMRGYTF
TRBJ1-6	-	15	TRBV27	-	TGTGCCAGCAGTTTAGGGGGCGGTTGGAATTCACCCCTCCACTTT	CASSLGGGWNSPLHF
TRBJ1-1	-	14	TRBV5-4	-	TGTGCCAGCAGTTCGCCCGGGTACGGCACTGAAGCTTTCTTT	CASSSPGYGTEAFF
TRBJ2-5	-	10	TRBV30	-	TGTGCCTGGGAAAGGGGGACCCAGTACTTC	CAWERGTQYF
TRBJ1-1	-	16	TRBV4-1	TRBD1	TGCGCCAGCAGCCAAGATCAGGGGGCTAAGTACACTGAAGCTTTCTTT	CASSQDQGAKYTEAFF
TRBJ1-1	-	14	TRBV7-9	-	TGTGCCAGCAGCTTAGTGGGCCTAGCAACTGAAGCTTTCTTT	CASSLVGLATEAFF
TRBJ1-3	-	15	TRBV30	TRBD1	TGTGCCTGGAGTTCGGGACAGTCCTCTGGAAACACCATATATTTT	CAWSSGQSSGNTIYF
TRBJ1-2	-	13	TRBV7-9	-	TGTGCCAGCAGCTTAAGAGATATCGATGGCTACACCTTC	CASSLRDIDGYTF
TRBJ1-1	-	14	TRBV14	-	TGTGCCAGCAGCCAACCAGGGGCCAACACTGAAGCTTTCTTT	CASSQPGANTEAFF
TRBJ2-3	-	14	TRBV19	-	TGTGCCAGTATGGTCGCGGGACGCACAGATACGCAGTATTTT	CASMVAGRTDTQYF
TRBJ1-2	-	14	TRBV7-2	-	TGTGCCAGCAGCTTTGGGGGGGCAAACTATGGCTACACCTTC	CASSFGGANYGYTF
TRBJ1-1	-	14	TRBV5-4	-	TGTGCCAGCAGCTTGCGGGGGGAGGGCACTGAAGCTTTCTTT	CASSLRGEGTEAFF
TRBJ2-2	once	18	TRBV7-2	TRBD1	TGTGCCAGCAGCCTCTCCGGGACAGGGGCCTCGAACACCGGGGAGCTGTTTTTT	CASSLSGTGASNTGELFF
TRBJ2-2	-	13	TRBV27	-	TGTGCCAGCGGGGCGATGAACACCGGGGAGCTGTTTTTT	CASGAMNTGELFF
TRBJ1-1	-	12	TRBV25-1	-	TGTGCCAGCAGTGAATTGACTTCTGAAGCTTTCTTT	CASSELTSEAFF
TRBJ2-2	-	15	TRBV9	-	TGTGCCAGCAGCGTCGGACAGCCGAACACCGGGGAGCTGTTTTTT	CASSVGQPNTGELFF
TRBJ1-1	-	12	TRBV11-1	-	TGTGCCAGCAGCTCCAGTATATCTGAAGCTTTCTTT	CASSSSISEAFF
TRBJ1-1	-	16	TRBV18	TRBD1	TGTGCCAGCTCACCTTACCAAGGGGGCGGGAACACTGAAGCTTTCTTT	CASSPYQGGGNTEAFF
TRBJ2-3	-	12	TRBV2	-	TGTGCCAGCACAGACTCCACAGATACGCAGTATTTT	CASTDSTDTQYF
TRBJ2-1	-	15	TRBV7-3	-	TGTGCCAGCAGTTCAGGGGATCTCTCCTACAATGAGCAGTTCTTC	CASSSGDLSYNEQFF
TRBJ2-5	-	13	TRBV5-6	-	TGTGCCAGCAGCTTAAACCCGGGAGAGACCCAGTACTTC	CASSLNPGETQYF
TRBJ1-2	-	11	TRBV10-1	-	TGCGCCAGCAGGTGCGGCTATGGCTACACCTTC	CASRCGYGYTF
TRBJ2-1	-	15	TRBV2	TRBD1	TGTGCCAGCAGTCGTGGACAGGGGGCCTACAATGAGCAGTTCTTC	CASSRGQGAYNEQFF
TRBJ2-7	once	16	TRBV6-5	TRBD2	TGTGCCAGCAGTTATGCCTTAGCGGGGGGGCCTCGCGAGCAGTACTTC	CASSYALAGGPREQYF
TRBJ2-1	-	13	TRBV7-9	-	TGTGCCAGCAGCCGAGCTGGGAGTGATGAGCAGTTCTTC	CASSRAGSDEQFF
TRBJ1-3	-	17	TRBV18	TRBD1	TGTGCCAGCTCAAAGGCGACAGGGACAAGCTCTGGAAACACCATATATTTT	CASSKATGTSSGNTIYF
TRBJ1-1	-	14	TRBV15	-	TGTGCCACCAGCAGTCCACTGACAGGCACTGAAGCTTTCTTT	CATSSPLTGTEAFF
TRBJ1-2	-	15	TRBV5-8	-	TGTGCCAGCAGCCCGGAGGGGCTACGGAACTATGGCTACACCTTC	CASSPEGLRNYGYTF
TRBJ1-1	-	12	TRBV27	-	TGTGCCAGCAGTTCCAGTACAAAGGAAGCTTTCTTT	CASSSSTKEAFF
TRBJ1-6	-	21	TRBV4-1	-	TGCGCCAGCAGCCAAACCGCCCGGGGGGTTACCGAAAGCTCCTATAATTCACCCCTCCACTTT	CASSQTARGVTESSYNSPLHF
TRBJ1-2	-	15	TRBV29-1	TRBD1	TGCAGCGCGTCGGGTCCCGGGACAGGGGACTATGGCTACACCTTC	CSASGPGTGDYGYTF
TRBJ2-3	once	12	TRBV30	-	TGTGCCTGGGCACTCCTCACAGATACGCAGTATTTT	CAWALLTDTQYF
TRBJ1-4	few	17	TRBV4-1	TRBD1	TGCGCCAGCAGCCAGCACCAGAATGGACAGGGGAATGAAAAACTGTTTTTT	CASSQHQNGQGNEKLFF
TRBJ2-7	-	14	TRBV21-1	-	TGTGCCAGCAGCGAACACCCGGGTTCCTACGAGCAGTACTTC	CASSEHPGSYEQYF
TRBJ2-2	-	11	TRBV3-1/TRBV3-2	-	TGTGCCAGCAGCCTCTTCGGGGAGCTGTTTTTT	CASSLFGELFF
TRBJ2-7	-	12	TRBV5-1	TRBD1	TGCGCCAGCAGCTCTGGACAGGGGGAGCAGTACTTC	CASSSGQGEQYF
TRBJ2-5	-	15	TRBV28	-	TGTGCCAGCAGTCCGCGCCGGGGAATACTAGAGACCCAGTACTTC	CASSPRRGILETQYF
TRBJ2-7	-	15	TRBV19	TRBD2	TGTGCCAGTAGTATCCGGCTAGCGGGCTCCTACGAGCAGTACTTC	CASSIRLAGSYEQYF
TRBJ1-5	-	16	TRBV21-1	-	TGTGCCAGCAGCAAAGCGGGACAGACAGTTTTACAGCCCCAGCATTTT	CASSKAGQTVLQPQHF